The source of this TCR beta chain is a study of molecular identifiers for immune sequencing clone quantification. Study conclusions and caveats: Detection of one spiked Jurkat cell's TCR RNA reportedly worked in 900,000 to 1,000,000 naive cells. Barcode-sharing identical TCR molecules could underestimate highly expanded clone sizes.

TCRdb used MiXCR to reprocess the PCR reads, holding one entry per CDR3 protein. The table lists more than 450,000 distinct CDR3 sequences, about 21% of them singletons, with 0.84% in the top ten. Sorting isolated naive CD8 T cells as CD8+CD4-CCR7+CD45RA+ events. This clonotype was counted only a few times. The antigen remains unidentified. The sequenced sample was naive CD8+ T cells from blood, with Jurkat cell RNA spiked in. Subset described: FACS-sorted CD8+CD4-CCR7+CD45RA+ naive T cells. This TCR was recovered from a human donor in good health. Some libraries in this study had Jurkat cell RNA spiked in.

The CDR3: CASSQEQGSYNEQFF. CDR3 coding DNA: TGCGCCAGCAGCCAAGAGCAGGGTTCCTACAATGAGCAGTTCTTC. The rearrangement uses TRBV4-1 and TRBJ2-1, with a possible D match to TRBD1 (5 bases). Trimming shortened V by 0 bases and J by 1 base, and 7 bases separated the two germline ends. The CDR3 extends over 15 amino acids. In germline, CDR1 is MGHRA, CDR2 YSYEKL.